A selection of T cell receptor beta chains follows, all from one sample in a study of blood T cell repertoires in COVID-19. Profiling relied on immunoSEQ multiplex PCR, and the TCRdb table lists in-frame clones only, not all of them. The repertoire holds 200,000 to 250,000 clones, with roughly 85% as singletons. The sample consisted of PBMCs or T cells enriched from blood (not recorded which). These receptors were collected from a man aged 30-40 years who had recovered from COVID-19. Each CDR3 is given with its conserved first and last residue. The order of the fields is CDR3 protein, CDR3 DNA, D gene, J gene, V gene, clone size. A D gene is named only where the DNA matches it firmly. For some rows the clone size is stated as once, few or many, or as a class when expanded; others skip it.

CDR3: CASSPVSGVQVYGYTF
DNA: TGTGCCAGCAGTCCCGTCTCAGGGGTTCAGGTGTATGGCTACACCTTC
D: -
J: TRBJ1-2
V: TRBV6-4
size: -

CDR3: CASSVGLGYTF
DNA: TGTGCCAGCAGCGTAGGGCTGGGCTACACCTTC
D: -
J: TRBJ1-2
V: TRBV9
size: -

CDR3: CASSLGGYEQYF
DNA: TGCGCCAGCAGCTTAGGAGGTTACGAGCAGTACTTC
D: -
J: TRBJ2-7
V: TRBV5-1
size: -

CDR3: CATSQDRNYGYTF
DNA: TGTGCCACCAGCCAAGACAGAAACTATGGCTACACCTTC
D: -
J: TRBJ1-2
V: TRBV15
size: -

CDR3: CASSPTSVNSPLHF
DNA: TGTGCCAGCTCACCTACCTCGGTGAATTCACCCCTCCACTTT
D: -
J: TRBJ1-6
V: TRBV18
size: -

CDR3: CASSPPPYRGRLRETQYF
DNA: TGTGCCAGCAGTCCCCCGCCTTACAGGGGGAGGCTCCGAGAGACCCAGTACTTC
D: TRBD1
J: TRBJ2-5
V: TRBV28
size: -

CDR3: CASSPRTGGDYGYTF
DNA: TGTGCCAGCAGCCCTCGGACAGGGGGCGACTATGGCTACACCTTC
D: TRBD1
J: TRBJ1-2
V: TRBV7-9
size: -

CDR3: CASSTDRVTEAFF
DNA: TGTGCCAGCAGCACGGACAGGGTAACTGAAGCTTTCTTT
D: TRBD1
J: TRBJ1-1
V: TRBV7-8
size: -

CDR3: CASSERFSNRGRDYEQYF
DNA: TGTGCCAGCAGTGAAAGGTTTTCGAACAGGGGGCGCGACTACGAGCAGTACTTC
D: TRBD1
J: TRBJ2-7
V: TRBV2
size: -

CDR3: CAISDGSGAYEQYF
DNA: TGTGCCATCAGTGATGGTAGCGGGGCCTACGAGCAGTACTTC
D: TRBD2
J: TRBJ2-7
V: TRBV10-3
size: -

CDR3: CASSLMYEAQHF
DNA: TGTGCCAGCAGTTTAATGTACGAGGCCCAGCATTTT
D: -
J: TRBJ1-5
V: TRBV28
size: -

CDR3: CASSLSTGHLYGYTF
DNA: TGTGCCAGCAGCTTAAGCACAGGTCACCTCTATGGCTACACCTTC
D: -
J: TRBJ1-2
V: TRBV11-1
size: -

CDR3: CASSQAIAASTDTQYF
DNA: TGTGCCAGCAGCCAAGCAATAGCGGCCTCCACAGATACGCAGTATTTT
D: -
J: TRBJ2-3
V: TRBV3-1/TRBV3-2
size: -

CDR3: CASSPGTGVYGYTF
DNA: TGTGCCAGCAGTCCCGGGACAGGAGTCTATGGCTACACCTTC
D: TRBD1
J: TRBJ1-2
V: TRBV27
size: -

CDR3: CASSLTVLQETQYF
DNA: TGTGCCAGCAGTCTGACAGTTCTCCAAGAGACCCAGTACTTC
D: -
J: TRBJ2-5
V: TRBV28
size: -

CDR3: CASSWDRAIGTGELFF
DNA: TGTGCCAGCAGCTGGGACAGGGCCATTGGTACCGGGGAGCTGTTTTTT
D: TRBD1
J: TRBJ2-2
V: TRBV5-4
size: few

CDR3: CASSQSRGREAFF
DNA: TGTGCCAGCAGCCAAAGCAGGGGTCGGGAAGCTTTCTTT
D: -
J: TRBJ1-1
V: TRBV4-2
size: few

CDR3: CASSFPGGYTEAFF
DNA: TGTGCCAGTAGTTTCCCGGGGGGGTACACTGAAGCTTTCTTT
D: -
J: TRBJ1-1
V: TRBV19
size: -

CDR3: CASSWASGGAGELFF
DNA: TGTGCCAGTTCCTGGGCTAGCGGGGGCGCCGGGGAGCTGTTTTTT
D: TRBD2
J: TRBJ2-2
V: TRBV19
size: -

CDR3: CASSHPRTVKETQYF
DNA: TGTGCCAGCAGCCACCCTAGGACAGTGAAAGAGACCCAGTACTTC
D: -
J: TRBJ2-5
V: TRBV3-1/TRBV3-2
size: once

CDR3: CASSRYPGAYSNQPQHF
DNA: TGTGCCAGCAGCCGTTATCCAGGGGCTTATAGCAATCAGCCCCAGCATTTT
D: -
J: TRBJ1-5
V: TRBV27
size: -

CDR3: CASSPSTVVGAFF
DNA: TGTGCCAGCAGCCCCTCGACAGTAGTGGGAGCTTTCTTT
D: -
J: TRBJ1-1
V: TRBV4-2
size: -

CDR3: CASSLGQLYGYTF
DNA: TGTGCCAGCAGCTTGGGACAGCTCTATGGCTACACCTTC
D: TRBD1
J: TRBJ1-2
V: TRBV7-2
size: -

CDR3: CASSIQGAYEQYF
DNA: TGTGCCAGTAGTATACAGGGGGCGTACGAGCAGTACTTC
D: TRBD1
J: TRBJ2-7
V: TRBV19
size: -

CDR3: CASATGGGFTF
DNA: TGTGCCAGCGCCACAGGGGGCGGGTTCACCTTC
D: TRBD1
J: TRBJ1-2
V: TRBV27
size: -

CDR3: CASSLTGNSNQPQHF
DNA: TGTGCCAGCAGCCTTACAGGGAATAGCAATCAGCCCCAGCATTTT
D: -
J: TRBJ1-5
V: TRBV9
size: -

CDR3: CASSTGVSTEAFF
DNA: TGTGCCAGTAGTACAGGGGTTTCCACTGAAGCTTTCTTT
D: -
J: TRBJ1-1
V: TRBV19
size: -

CDR3: CASRTGQNTGELFF
DNA: TGTGCCAGCAGGACAGGTCAGAACACCGGGGAGCTGTTTTTT
D: -
J: TRBJ2-2
V: TRBV28
size: -

CDR3: CASSYGTGPYEQYF
DNA: TGTGCCAGCAGTTACGGGACAGGGCCCTACGAGCAGTACTTC
D: TRBD1
J: TRBJ2-7
V: TRBV6-5
size: once

CDR3: CASSAIPNDYGYTF
DNA: TGTGCCAGCAGCGCTATCCCGAACGACTATGGCTACACCTTC
D: -
J: TRBJ1-2
V: TRBV7-9
size: -

CDR3: CASSLGGTSGGAGQFF
DNA: TGTGCCAGCAGCTTAGGCGGGACTAGCGGGGGGGCCGGGCAGTTCTTC
D: TRBD2
J: TRBJ2-1
V: TRBV7-2
size: -

CDR3: CASNRRGRGEKLFF
DNA: TGTGCCAGCAACCGGAGGGGGCGCGGAGAAAAACTGTTTTTT
D: TRBD1
J: TRBJ1-4
V: TRBV28
size: -

CDR3: CASSYLGANTF
DNA: TGTGCCAGCAGTTATCTGGGGGCGAACACCTTC
D: -
J: TRBJ1-2
V: TRBV28
size: few

CDR3: CASSLVYTGELFF
DNA: TGTGCCAGCAGCTTGGTCTATACCGGGGAGCTGTTTTTT
D: -
J: TRBJ2-2
V: TRBV5-4
size: -

CDR3: CASSTSTSRTGDLSYEQYF
DNA: TGTGCCAGCAGTACCAGTACCTCCAGGACAGGGGATTTGTCCTACGAGCAGTACTTC
D: TRBD1
J: TRBJ2-7
V: TRBV28
size: few

CDR3: CASSIFDSSYEQYF
DNA: TGTGCCAGTAGTATTTTCGACAGTTCCTACGAGCAGTACTTC
D: -
J: TRBJ2-7
V: TRBV19
size: -

CDR3: CASSPPETGYTGELFF
DNA: TGTGCCAGCTCACCACCGGAGACAGGGTACACCGGGGAGCTGTTTTTT
D: TRBD1
J: TRBJ2-2
V: TRBV18
size: -

CDR3: CASSHRGLNTEAFF
DNA: TGTGCCAGCAGCCATCGAGGGTTGAACACTGAAGCTTTCTTT
D: -
J: TRBJ1-1
V: TRBV3-1/TRBV3-2
size: -

CDR3: CASSHRDSLASPLHF
DNA: TGTGCCAGCAGCCACAGGGACAGCCTAGCTTCACCCCTCCACTTT
D: TRBD1
J: TRBJ1-6
V: TRBV3-1/TRBV3-2
size: -

CDR3: CASSKGGGGPRTDTQYF
DNA: TGTGCCAGCAGCAAAGGAGGAGGAGGGCCACGCACAGATACGCAGTATTTT
D: -
J: TRBJ2-3
V: TRBV21-1
size: -

CDR3: CASSLMASGDNEQFF
DNA: TGTGCCAGCAGCTTAATGGCTAGCGGAGACAATGAGCAGTTCTTC
D: TRBD2
J: TRBJ2-1
V: TRBV7-6
size: -

CDR3: CASSPAGTGSYEQYF
DNA: TGTGCCAGCAGCCCGGCCGGGACAGGCTCCTACGAGCAGTACTTC
D: TRBD1
J: TRBJ2-7
V: TRBV28
size: -

CDR3: CAWSNLGLANNEQFF
DNA: TGTGCCTGGAGTAATTTGGGACTAGCAAACAATGAGCAGTTCTTC
D: TRBD2
J: TRBJ2-1
V: TRBV30
size: -

CDR3: CASSILGQGPQPQHF
DNA: TGTGCCAGTAGTATTTTGGGACAGGGACCCCAGCCCCAGCATTTT
D: TRBD1
J: TRBJ1-5
V: TRBV19
size: -

CDR3: CASSTGTRGETQYF
DNA: TGTGCCAGTAGTACCGGGACTAGAGGGGAGACCCAGTACTTC
D: TRBD2
J: TRBJ2-5
V: TRBV19
size: -

CDR3: CASSSGGWAPLHF
DNA: TGTGCCAGCAGCTCCGGGGGTTGGGCACCCCTCCACTTT
D: -
J: TRBJ1-6
V: TRBV5-6
size: -

CDR3: CASRASGTDTQYF
DNA: TGCGCCAGCAGAGCTAGCGGGACAGATACGCAGTATTTT
D: TRBD2
J: TRBJ2-3
V: TRBV5-1
size: once